The 22 T cell receptor beta chains presented below share a single source sample, sequenced in a study of identical twins. TCRdb independently ran MiXCR on the 5' RACE reads; one entry per CDR3 protein. The sample lists 350,000 or so distinct CDR3 sequences; about 10% were seen once. The sequenced sample was naive T cells sorted from blood. The receptors come from a woman aged 45 to 65 in good health.

The sample holds many counts of this clonotype. The chain joins TRBV5-1 to TRBJ2-1; 9 nucleotides agree with TRBD1. Trimming cost V 4 bases and J 4 bases; bases outside gene matches: 6. The CDR3 runs to 15 residues. The germline CDR1 and CDR2 sequences are SGHRS and YFSETQ. CDR3: CASSKAGTGYNEQFF. CDR3 coding DNA: TGCGCCAGCAGCAAAGCCGGGACAGGGTACAATGAGCAGTTCTTC.

The chain combines TRBV19 with TRBJ1-1; no clear D gene. The CDR3 runs 14 residues. Between the trimmed V and J ends, which lost 8 bases and 4 bases, there was a span of 17 bases. In germline, CDR1 is LNHDA, CDR2 SQIVND (reference sequence). The CDR3 loop reads CASWGTFTATEAFF. CDR3 sequence (DNA): TGTGCCAGTTGGGGAACATTCACGGCCACTGAAGCTTTCTTT.

This chain links TRBV4-1 with TRBJ2-1; the match to TRBD2 covers 11 bases. The germline V gene has CDR1 MGHRA and CDR2 YSYEKL. The CDR3 loop spans 16 amino acids. V lost 0 bases, J lost 9 bases, and 7 bases stayed unmatched. The CDR3 region has the DNA TGCGCCAGCAGCCAAGACGATAGCGGGAGGGCCCTTGAGCAGTTCTTC. Translation: CASSQDDSGRALEQFF.

The chain combines TRBV20-1 with TRBJ1-1; no definite D call. V was pared by 3 bases and J by 1 base, with 6 bases between. The CDR3 loop spans 12 amino acids. Germline CDR1 is DFQATT and CDR2 is SNEGSKA (reference sequence). The CDR3 DNA sequence: TGCAGTGCTAGTACAGCGAACACTGAAGCTTTCTTT. Its protein is CSASTANTEAFF.

This clonotype appeared a few times. The chain recombines TRBV11-2 with TRBJ1-1; 7 positions agree with TRBD1. The CDR3 has 16 amino acids. Germline trimming cut 1 base from V and 4 bases from J; bases unmatched to any gene: 9. The germline V gene has CDR1 SGHAT and CDR2 FQNNGV. The CDR3 is CASSLASQTGPTEAFF. The CDR3 nucleotides are TGTGCCAGCAGCTTAGCGTCCCAGACAGGGCCCACTGAAGCTTTCTTT.

This clonotype was seen only a few times. The chain joins TRBV20-1 to TRBJ2-1; TRBD2 agrees at 8 bases. Per germline, CDR1 DFQATT and CDR2 SNEGSKA (reference sequence). The junction had 9 bases not matched to a gene; V was cut back by 3 bases and J by 8 bases. The CDR3 totals 14 residues. The CDR3 DNA is TGCAGTGCTAGTATCGGGAGGGCCAGGGATGAGCAGTTCTTC. Its translation is CSASIGRARDEQFF.

This clonotype occurred a few times. A much larger clonotype is one base distant, so this may be a read error. The V and J genes are TRBV5-1 and TRBJ1-1; D is uncertain. The CDR3 spans 11 residues. The V end was cut by 6 bases, the J end by 1 base, with 4 bases between. From germline, CDR1 is SGHRS and CDR2 YFSETQ. The CDR3 DNA reads TGCGCCAGCATGAGGAACACTGAAGCTTTCTTT. The encoded protein is CASMRNTEAFF.

A few counts support this clonotype. The chain couples TRBV5-1 to TRBJ2-7, with a possible D match to TRBD2 (6 bases). V was pared by 0 bases and J by 5 bases, with 21 bases between. CDR3 length equals 17 residues. Germline V gene sequence: CDR1 SGHRS, CDR2 YFSETQ. The CDR3 here is CASSLVSGSRAGNEQYF. The CDR3 bases are TGCGCCAGCAGCTTGGTCAGCGGGTCCAGGGCGGGGAACGAGCAGTACTTC.

J is TRBJ1-1 and V is TRBV5-1, with no clear D. Germline V lookup: CDR1 SGHRS, CDR2 YFSETQ. Trimming cost V 3 bases and J 7 bases, with 10 bases left between them. CDR3 length: 12 amino acids. In nucleotides, the CDR3 is TGCGCCAGCAGCTGGGGTAAGAGTGAAGCTTTCTTT. Its translation: CASSWGKSEAFF.

The chain is built from TRBV5-1 and TRBJ2-1; D may be TRBD1 (6 bases). This CDR3 spans 13 amino acids. Trimming cost V 7 bases and J 2 bases, with 10 bases left between them. The germline gives CDR1 SGHRS, CDR2 YFSETQ. The CDR3 is CASQGFTYNEQFF. DNA for the CDR3: TGCGCCAGCCAGGGGTTCACCTACAATGAGCAGTTCTTC.

The CDR3 coding sequence is TGTGCCAGCAGCCAAGTCGGTCCGGGTGAGCAGTTCTTC. Its translation: CASSQVGPGEQFF. The chain combines TRBV3-1 with TRBJ2-1; D gene unclear. The V and J ends lost 1 base and 9 bases respectively, with 10 bases between them. The CDR3 spans 13 residues. Germline lookup yields CDR1 LGHDT and CDR2 YNNKEL (reference sequence).

This rearrangement joins TRBV20-1 to TRBJ2-4; 9 bases agree with TRBD1. The germline V gene encodes CDR1 DFQATT and CDR2 SNEGSKA (reference sequence). The CDR3 is 15 amino acids. The J segment lost 7 bases and the V segment lost 3 bases, leaving 10 bases of the junction unmatched. As DNA, the CDR3 is TGCAGTGCTAGTTCCGACAGGGGGGAGTTGAACATTCAGTACTTC. Protein sequence: CSASSDRGELNIQYF.

This clonotype has just a few counts. This chain connects TRBV18 to TRBJ2-2; D gene unclear. Germline CDR1 is KGHSH and CDR2 is LQKENI. Trimming cost V 0 bases and J 3 bases, with 5 bases left between them. This CDR3 region has 14 residues. The CDR3 DNA sequence: TGTGCCAGCTCACCACCCCGGGACACCGGGGAGCTGTTTTTT. The encoded protein is CASSPPRDTGELFF.

This chain joins TRBV4-1 and TRBJ2-1; D remains unclear. Germline V gene sequence: CDR1 MGHRA, CDR2 YSYEKL. CDR3 length: 13 amino acids. Trimming shortened V by 3 bases and J by 6 bases, and 9 bases separated the two germline ends. The CDR3 region is CASSQVDRNEQFF. The CDR3 nucleotides are TGCGCCAGCAGCCAGGTGGATCGCAATGAGCAGTTCTTC.

This clonotype was seen at least ten times. The J gene is TRBJ2-3, the V gene TRBV2; 7 nucleotides line up with TRBD1. V lost 6 bases, J lost 2 bases, and 8 bases stayed unmatched. This CDR3 is 15 amino acids long. Germline V gives CDR1 SNHLY, CDR2 FYNNEI. The CDR3 reads CASSARTGSTDTQYF. The CDR3 nucleotides are TGTGCCAGCAGCGCTAGGACAGGATCCACAGATACGCAGTATTTT.

This clonotype showed up just a few times. The gene calls are TRBV10-3 and TRBJ2-3; no clear D gene. CDR3 length: 12 amino acids. Germline V gives CDR1 ENHRY, CDR2 SYGVKD. Trimming stripped 5 bases from V and 0 bases from J, with 3 bases between. DNA of the CDR3: TGTGCCATCAGTCACAGCACAGATACGCAGTATTTT. Protein: CAISHSTDTQYF.

The rearrangement links TRBV13 to TRBJ1-1; D is unclear. V lost 4 bases, J lost 5 bases, and 11 bases lay in between. CDR1 and CDR2 from the germline V gene are PRHDT and FYEKMQ (reference sequence). This CDR3 spans 13 amino acids. CDR3 residues: CASSSGRDTEAFF. The CDR3 DNA follows: TGTGCCAGCAGCTCGGGGAGGGATACTGAAGCTTTCTTT.

This clonotype was counted many times. The chain carries TRBV6-5 and TRBJ1-5, with D tentatively TRBD1 (5 bases). The V end was cut by 4 bases, the J end by 5 bases, with 18 bases between. The CDR3 has 16 residues. The V gene's germline CDR1 is MNHEY and CDR2 SVGAGI. The CDR3: CASSSRLMGVYQPQHF. CDR3 bases: TGTGCCAGCAGTTCGCGACTTATGGGGGTTTATCAGCCCCAGCATTTT.

In this sample, this clonotype turned up a few times. V is TRBV5-6 and J is TRBJ1-5; no clear D gene. Trimming removed 0 bases at V and 6 bases at J, with 13 bases between. Germline assignment: CDR1 SGHDT and CDR2 YYEEEE. There are 15 residues in the CDR3. In DNA, the CDR3 is TGTGCCAGCAGCTTGGCCGGGAATCGAGTTCAGCCCCAGCATTTT. This translates into CASSLAGNRVQPQHF.

The V gene is TRBV7-2, the J gene TRBJ2-5; weak D call: TRBD2 (5 bases). The CDR3 extends over 14 amino acids. Germline CDR1 is SGHTA and CDR2 is FQGNSA. The ends were cut back, 3 bases at V and 4 bases at J, with 12 bases in the middle. The CDR3 DNA follows: TGTGCCAGCAGCTTGTCGCATGCGGGAGAGACCCAGTACTTC. Translation: CASSLSHAGETQYF.

This clonotype was counted between two and nine times. The rearrangement joins TRBV5-5 to TRBJ2-5, with TRBD1 as a possible D gene (5 bases). The V end lost 4 bases, the J end lost 5 bases, and 12 bases lay between the germline ends. The germline V gene encodes CDR1 SGHKS and CDR2 YYEKEE (reference sequence). The CDR3 extends over 13 amino acids. The CDR3, as DNA: TGTGCCAGCAGCCATCAGGGTTGGGAGACCCAGTACTTC. It is translated as CASSHQGWETQYF.

The chain is built from TRBV11-2 and TRBJ2-1; 10 nucleotides align to TRBD2. CDR1 and CDR2 from the germline V gene are SGHAT and FQNNGV. After removal of 2 bases from V and 8 bases from J, the junction contained 6 bases not matched to a gene. This CDR3 is 15 amino acids long. CDR3 sequence: CASSLSSSGSDEQFF. The CDR3 nucleotides read TGTGCCAGCAGCTTATCATCTAGCGGGAGCGATGAGCAGTTCTTC. Variable domain in full (rest from reference TRBV11-2 and TRBJ2-1): EAGVAQSPRYKIIEKRQSVAFWCNPISGHATLYWYQQILGQGPKLLIQFQNNGVVDDSQLPKDRFSAERLKGVDSTLKIQPAKLEDSAVYLCASSLSSSGSDEQFFGPGTRLTVL.